A single sample is the source of the 27 T cell receptor beta chains below, sequenced in a study of control samples from healthy donors and cancer patients. Profiling relied on immunoSEQ multiplex PCR, and the TCRdb table lists in-frame clones only, not all of them. The table has 120,000 to 150,000 clones, 75% to 95% seen once. Sequencing was carried out using blood. The source of these receptors is a man under 40 in good health.

The gene calls are TRBV27 and TRBJ1-2; 8 nucleotides agree with TRBD1. The J segment lost 8 bases and the V segment lost 8 bases, leaving 22 bases of the junction unmatched. The CDR3 loop spans 17 amino acids. Germline lookup yields CDR1 MNHEY and CDR2 SMNVEV (reference sequence). The CDR3 DNA is TGTGCCAGCTCCCCCTCAGGGGGCGCTCGGCCACGGGAGGGCTACACCTTC. Translation: CASSPSGGARPREGYTF.

This chain joins TRBV15 and TRBJ1-5, with a possible D match to TRBD1 (6 bases). CDR1 LNHNV and CDR2 YYDKDF come from the germline V gene (reference sequence). V lost 4 bases, J lost 4 bases, and 11 bases lay in between. The CDR3 has 14 residues. Written as DNA, the CDR3 is TGTGCCACCAGCACGAAGGGGGGAAATCAGCCCCAGCATTTT. It encodes CATSTKGGNQPQHF.

The chain links TRBV30 to TRBJ1-3; the D is unclear. Germline values: CDR1 GTSNPN, CDR2 SVGIG (reference sequence). The V gene lost 2 bases and the J gene lost 4 bases, with 3 bases spanning the gap. The length of the CDR3 is 11 residues. In DNA form, the CDR3 reads TGTGCCTGGAGTCCCGGAAACACCATATATTTT. It translates to CAWSPGNTIYF. Full variable domain (outside the CDR3, taken from reference TRBV30 and TRBJ1-3): SQTIHQWPATLVQPVGSPLSLECTVEGTSNPNLYWYRQAAGRGLQLLFYSVGIGQISSEVPQNLSASRPQDRQFILSSKKLLLSDSGFYLCAWSPGNTIYFGEGSWLTVV.

The chain carries TRBV19 and TRBJ1-2, with D possibly being TRBD1 (5 bases). This CDR3 has 14 residues. The V gene's germline CDR1 is LNHDA and CDR2 SQIVND (reference sequence). V was cut by 5 bases and J by 7 bases, with 17 bases left in between. The CDR3 reads CASSQTQGLSGYTF. As DNA, the CDR3 is TGTGCCAGTAGTCAAACCCAGGGTCTAAGTGGCTACACCTTC. The full variable domain, rest sourced from reference TRBV19 and TRBJ1-2, is DGGITQSPKYLFRKEGQNVTLSCEQNLNHDAMYWYRQDPGQGLRLIYYSQIVNDFQKGDIAEGYSVSREKKESFPLTVTSAQKNPTAFYLCASSQTQGLSGYTFGSGTRLTVV.

The rearrangement joins TRBV10-3 to TRBJ2-2, with D unresolved. Germline V gene lookup returns CDR1 ENHRY and CDR2 SYGVKD. The V gene lost 8 bases and the J gene lost 0 bases, with 13 bases spanning the gap. The CDR3 has 15 amino acids. The CDR3 here is CAIGVGTSNTGELFF. CDR3 DNA sequence: TGTGCCATCGGCGTCGGCACCTCGAACACCGGGGAGCTGTTTTTT.

The gene calls are TRBV30 and TRBJ1-4; unclear D gene. The CDR3 spans 13 residues. CDR1 GTSNPN and CDR2 SVGIG come from the germline V gene (reference sequence). The V gene lost 7 bases and the J gene lost 4 bases, with 13 bases spanning the gap. The CDR3 DNA sequence: TGTGCCTACACCGGGTATGGTAATGAAAAACTGTTTTTT. Protein sequence: CAYTGYGNEKLFF. Variable domain in full (rest from reference TRBV30 and TRBJ1-4): SQTIHQWPATLVQPVGSPLSLECTVEGTSNPNLYWYRQAAGRGLQLLFYSVGIGQISSEVPQNLSASRPQDRQFILSSKKLLLSDSGFYLCAYTGYGNEKLFFGSGTQLSVL.

V gene TRBV6-1 combines with J gene TRBJ1-1; no reliable D call. This CDR3 region has 14 residues. V dropped 1 base and J dropped 3 bases, with 9 bases sitting between them. Germline V gene sequence: CDR1 MNHNS, CDR2 SASEGT. This CDR3 reads CASSEDTVYTEAFF. The DNA of the CDR3 is TGTGCCAGCAGTGAAGACACTGTGTACACTGAAGCTTTCTTT.

This chain connects TRBV3-1 (or the pseudogene TRBV3-2) to TRBJ1-2, with TRBD1 matching 8 bases. The CDR3 loop spans 14 amino acids. V was pared by 0 bases and J by 4 bases, with 1 base of the junction left unmatched. Germline V gives CDR1 LGHDT, CDR2 YNNKEL (reference sequence). The CDR3, as DNA: TGTGCCAGCAGCCAAGATGGACAGGGCTATGGCTACACCTTC. Its translation is CASSQDGQGYGYTF.

A word on this clone: This sample also contains other DNA sequences that code for the same CDR3. The V call is TRBV19, the J call TRBJ1-1, with 9 bases fitting TRBD1. This CDR3 has 12 amino acids. V lost 6 bases and J lost 4; bases outside the gene matches: 0. Per the germline V gene, CDR1 is LNHDA and CDR2 is SQIVND (reference sequence). Here the CDR3 reads CASRTGGTEAFF. CDR3 DNA: TGTGCCAGTAGGACAGGGGGCACTGAAGCTTTCTTT.

This chain connects TRBV9 to TRBJ1-4; 8 nucleotides align to TRBD1. Germline V lookup: CDR1 SGDLS, CDR2 YYNGEE. V was clipped by 4 bases and J by 7 bases; unmatched bases: 9. The CDR3 is 15 residues long. As DNA, the CDR3 is TGTGCCAGCAGCCCCTCAGGGGGCGCAGGTGAAAAACTGTTTTTT. Protein: CASSPSGGAGEKLFF.

The chain is built from TRBV6-5 and TRBJ1-2; 8 bases are a match to TRBD1. Trimming at V came to 5 bases and at J to 2 bases, leaving 7 bases not matched to a gene. CDR1 and CDR2 from the germline V gene are MNHEY and SVGAGI. The CDR3 sequence is 15 residues long. CDR3 residues: CASSPDTGGNYGYTF. The CDR3 DNA reads TGTGCCAGCAGTCCAGACACAGGGGGGAACTATGGCTACACCTTC.

V and J are TRBV19 and TRBJ1-1; D is uncertain. V gave up 6 bases and J gave up 1 base, with 18 bases separating them. Germline-derived CDR1 and CDR2 are LNHDA and SQIVND (reference sequence). There are 16 residues in the CDR3. CDR3 in amino acids: CASSVLLFRQNTEAFF. The CDR3 coding sequence is TGTGCCAGTAGCGTTCTATTGTTCCGCCAGAACACTGAAGCTTTCTTT.

This chain links TRBV30 with TRBJ2-1; 12 positions match TRBD1. J was trimmed by 8 bases and V by 2 bases; bases with no gene match: 4. Germline CDR1 is GTSNPN and CDR2 is SVGIG (reference sequence). The CDR3 is 14 amino acids. DNA of the CDR3: TGTGCCTGGAGTTTTGGGACAGGGGGCTATGAGCAGTTCTTC. Translation: CAWSFGTGGYEQFF.

V gene TRBV5-4 combines with J gene TRBJ1-6, with 11 bases fitting TRBD1. The CDR3 length is 15 residues. Germline CDR1 and CDR2: SGHNT and YYREEE (reference sequence). V gave up 3 bases and J gave up 9 bases; unmatched junction bases: 5. CDR3 sequence: CASSYGTGGASPLHF. The CDR3, as DNA: TGTGCCAGCAGCTACGGGACAGGGGGAGCTTCACCCCTCCACTTT.

The chain recombines TRBV5-1 with TRBJ1-1; weak D call: TRBD1 (5 bases). Trimming removed 4 bases from V and 4 bases from J, with 14 bases in between. The CDR3 sequence is 14 residues long. Germline-derived CDR1 and CDR2 are SGHRS and YFSETQ. DNA of the CDR3: TGCGCCAGCAGCGCCCTTGGGGGGGGCACTGAAGCTTTCTTT. Translating gives CASSALGGGTEAFF.

The V and J genes are TRBV10-3 and TRBJ2-4; possible D gene TRBD2, 6 bases. Germline lookup yields CDR1 ENHRY and CDR2 SYGVKD. The CDR3 totals 18 residues. V shed 1 base and J shed 0 bases, with 16 bases lying between them. The CDR3 DNA sequence: TGTGCCATCAGTGAGTACAACCCGGGACTGACAGCCAAAAACATTCAGTACTTC. The encoded protein is CAISEYNPGLTAKNIQYF.

This chain uses TRBV13 with TRBJ2-2; the match to TRBD2 covers 7 bases. This CDR3 region has 14 residues. The J segment lost 3 bases and the V segment lost 6 bases, leaving 4 bases of the junction unmatched. Germline loops: CDR1 PRHDT, CDR2 FYEKMQ (reference sequence). The CDR3 loop reads CASRQRGDTGELFF. The CDR3 region has the DNA TGTGCCAGCAGACAGCGGGGCGACACCGGGGAGCTGTTTTTT.

This chain connects TRBV19 to TRBJ1-2; D is perhaps TRBD1 (6 bases). Trimming cost V 1 base and J 6 bases, with 15 bases left between them. The germline V gene encodes CDR1 LNHDA and CDR2 SQIVND (reference sequence). CDR3 size: 15 residues. Written as DNA, the CDR3 is TGTGCCAGTAGTATAGTATCGGGGGCGCGAAATGGCTACACCTTC. As protein: CASSIVSGARNGYTF.

The chain uses TRBV6-6 and TRBJ1-6; D remains unclear. The CDR3 length is 13 residues. V gave up 4 bases and J gave up 4 bases, with 5 bases separating them. The germline V gene encodes CDR1 MNHNY and CDR2 SVGAGI (reference sequence). This CDR3 reads CASSSAYNSPLHF. The CDR3, as DNA: TGTGCCAGCAGTTCCGCGTATAATTCACCCCTCCACTTT.

This rearrangement joins TRBV6-5 to TRBJ1-2; 12 bases line up with TRBD1. Germline trimming cut 7 bases from V and 8 bases from J; bases unmatched to any gene: 11. This CDR3 has 15 residues. Germline CDR1 and CDR2: MNHEY and SVGAGI. CDR3 in DNA: TGTGCCAGCACCTCACCGGGACAGGGGGCCTGGGGCTACACCTTC. Protein sequence: CASTSPGQGAWGYTF.

The chain recombines TRBV19 with TRBJ1-2; a weak D match, TRBD1 (6 bases). CDR1 and CDR2 (germline): LNHDA, SQIVND (reference sequence). V lost 3 bases and J 4 bases, leaving 18 bases between the germline ends. The CDR3 covers 16 residues. The CDR3, as DNA: TGTGCCAGTAGTATGATGGGGGCCAGTAACTTCTATGGCTACACCTTC. Its protein product is CASSMMGASNFYGYTF.

V and J are TRBV12-5 and TRBJ2-7, with TRBD2 identical over 12 bases. With V trimmed by 2 bases and J by 2 bases, 7 bases remained unmatched. The CDR3 totals 17 residues. In germline, CDR1 is LGHNT, CDR2 FRNRAP. The CDR3 protein is CASGLPPTSGGPYEQYF. For the CDR3, the DNA is TGTGCTAGTGGTTTGCCCCCAACTAGCGGGGGGCCCTACGAGCAGTACTTC.

The chain has TRBV25-1 and TRBJ1-3; 7 bases match TRBD1. Germline V lookup: CDR1 MGHDK, CDR2 SYGVNS. CDR3 length equals 15 residues. With 7 bases clipped from V and 0 bases from J, the junction kept 6 bases outside the gene matches. The CDR3 spells CASKARGFSGNTIYF. In DNA, the CDR3 is TGTGCCAGCAAGGCCAGGGGGTTCTCTGGAAACACCATATATTTT.

A few counts support this clone. The chain has TRBV5-6 and TRBJ1-5; D unresolved. Trimming cost V 0 bases and J 2 bases, with 15 bases left between them. CDR3 length: 17 amino acids. Germline values: CDR1 SGHDT, CDR2 YYEEEE. The CDR3 nucleotides are TGTGCCAGCAGCTTGGGAATGGTCAGGCTGGGCAATCAGCCCCAGCATTTT. This gives the protein CASSLGMVRLGNQPQHF. Full variable domain (outside the CDR3, taken from reference TRBV5-6 and TRBJ1-5): DAGVTQSPTHLIKTRGQQVTLRCSPKSGHDTVSWYQQALGQGPQFIFQYYEEEERQRGNFPDRFSGHQFPNYSSELNVNALLLGDSALYLCASSLGMVRLGNQPQHFGDGTRLSIL.

This clone occurred once. The rearrangement links TRBV28 to TRBJ1-6; D gene unclear. The ends were cut back, 1 base at V and 7 bases at J, with 8 bases in the middle. The germline V gene has CDR1 MDHEN and CDR2 SYDVKM. The CDR3 consists of 14 residues. This chain's CDR3 is CASSLLGTNSPLHF. CDR3 coding DNA: TGTGCCAGCAGTTTATTAGGCACAAATTCACCCCTCCACTTT.

CDR3 loop: CASSVGDSPLHF. The DNA of the CDR3 is TGTGCCAGCAGCGTAGGGGATTCACCCCTCCACTTT. The rearrangement links TRBV9 to TRBJ1-6; D gene uncertain. Germline V gene sequence: CDR1 SGDLS, CDR2 YYNGEE. The V end was cut by 0 bases, the J end by 8 bases, with 3 bases between. This CDR3 has 12 residues.

J is TRBJ2-7 and V is TRBV10-2; 8 nucleotides agree with TRBD1. Looked up from germline, CDR1 is WSHSY and CDR2 is SAAADI. The CDR3 consists of 14 residues. Trimming at V came to 6 bases and at J to 3 bases, leaving 7 bases not matched to a gene. The DNA of the CDR3 is TGCGCCAGCAGGGTCGACAGGGGCTTCTACGAGCAGTACTTC. Its translation: CASRVDRGFYEQYF.